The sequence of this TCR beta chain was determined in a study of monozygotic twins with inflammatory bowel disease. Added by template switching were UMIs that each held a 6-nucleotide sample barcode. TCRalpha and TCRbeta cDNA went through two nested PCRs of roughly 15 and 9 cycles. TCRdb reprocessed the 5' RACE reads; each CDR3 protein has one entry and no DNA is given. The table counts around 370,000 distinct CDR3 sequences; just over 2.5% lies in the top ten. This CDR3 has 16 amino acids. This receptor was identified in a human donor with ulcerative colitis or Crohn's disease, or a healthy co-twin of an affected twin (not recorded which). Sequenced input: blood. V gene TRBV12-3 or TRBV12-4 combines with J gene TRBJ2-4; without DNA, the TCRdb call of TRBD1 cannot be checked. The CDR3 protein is CASSFRQGLAKNIQYF.